This T cell receptor beta chain was retrieved from a study of T cell changes during pregnancy in multiple sclerosis. Only in-frame clones appear in the TCRdb table, and some are missing; sequencing was by immunoSEQ multiplex PCR. Of 60,000 or so clones in the sample, roughly nine tenths were seen once. Losses at the gene ends were 5 bases for V and 6 bases for J; bases not matched to a gene: 11. This CDR3 region has 15 residues. The germline V gene encodes CDR1 MNHEY and CDR2 SMNVEV (reference sequence). The sample was peripheral blood, taken before pregnancy. The receptor's source is a female donor with multiple sclerosis, enrolled in a pregnancy study. The rearrangement uses TRBV27 and TRBJ1-2; 8 bases align to TRBD1. CDR3 in amino acids: CASSPRQGRADGYTF. CDR3 DNA sequence: TGTGCCAGCAGTCCCAGACAGGGGCGAGCGGATGGCTACACCTTC.